These T cell receptor beta chains were read from a single sample in a study of cytomegalovirus exposure and HLA in healthy donors. Libraries were prepared by immunoSEQ multiplex PCR; TCRdb keeps only in-frame clonotypes and omits some of them. The listing records about 34,000 clones. Material: PBMCs. The receptors were gathered from a woman aged 40-49 years in good health and CMV-seropositive. The CDR3 runs from the conserved cysteine through the conserved F or W. Each record gives: J gene, D gene, V gene, CDR3 length, CDR3 DNA, CDR3 protein. A D gene is named only where the DNA matches it firmly.

J: TRBJ1-3; D: TRBD1; V: TRBV6-1; length: 13; DNA: TGTGCCAGTCTCACAGGGGGCGGAAACACCATATATTTT; CDR3: CASLTGGGNTIYF
J: TRBJ2-3; D: TRBD2; V: TRBV18; length: 12; DNA: TGTGCCAGCTCACTAGCGGGGGATACGCAGTATTTT; CDR3: CASSLAGDTQYF
J: TRBJ2-4; D: -; V: TRBV11-1; length: 16; DNA: TGTGCCAGCAGCTTAGCGGCTGTTACGGGCAAAAACATTCAGTACTTC; CDR3: CASSLAAVTGKNIQYF
J: TRBJ2-3; D: -; V: TRBV5-1; length: 15; DNA: TGCGCCAGCAGCTTGGTTAGCGGCTCCACAGATACGCAGTATTTT; CDR3: CASSLVSGSTDTQYF
J: TRBJ1-6; D: -; V: TRBV7-9; length: 14; DNA: TGTGCCAGCAGCTTCATCGGGGAAGGGTCACCCCTCCACTTT; CDR3: CASSFIGEGSPLHF
J: TRBJ2-3; D: -; V: TRBV28; length: 14; DNA: TGTGCCAGCAGTTTGACAGTTAGCACAGATACGCAGTATTTT; CDR3: CASSLTVSTDTQYF
J: TRBJ1-1; D: TRBD1; V: TRBV6-1; length: 16; DNA: TGTGCCAGCAGTGACCTCAGGGGGCTGGGGAACACTGAAGCTTTCTTT; CDR3: CASSDLRGLGNTEAFF
J: TRBJ2-7; D: TRBD2; V: TRBV7-8; length: 15; DNA: TGTGCCAGCAGCTTTGTGACTAGAGGGAGGGACGAGCAGTACTTC; CDR3: CASSFVTRGRDEQYF
J: TRBJ2-7; D: TRBD2; V: TRBV11-2; length: 16; DNA: TGTGCCAGCAGCTTAGTTTCCGGGACTAACGTCTACGAGCAGTACTTC; CDR3: CASSLVSGTNVYEQYF
J: TRBJ1-1; D: TRBD1; V: TRBV7-9; length: 15; DNA: TGTGCCAGCAGCGCATCACAGGGGGCGCTTACTGAAGCTTTCTTT; CDR3: CASSASQGALTEAFF
J: TRBJ2-2; D: -; V: TRBV18; length: 15; DNA: TGTGCCAGCTCCCGCGGGACGGCGAACACCGGGGAGCTGTTTTTT; CDR3: CASSRGTANTGELFF
J: TRBJ1-1; D: TRBD1; V: TRBV6-5; length: 14; DNA: TGTGCCAGCAGCCAGGGGGGCTTGAACACTGAAGCTTTCTTT; CDR3: CASSQGGLNTEAFF
J: TRBJ2-1; D: TRBD2; V: TRBV4-1; length: 21; DNA: TGCGCCAGCAGCCATAGATATGGGGCTAGCGGGAGGGCCGAATCCTACAATGAGCAGTTCTTC; CDR3: CASSHRYGASGRAESYNEQFF
J: TRBJ1-1; D: -; V: TRBV29-1; length: 12; DNA: TGCAGCGTTTCCCGTCCGAACACTGAAGCTTTCTTT; CDR3: CSVSRPNTEAFF
J: TRBJ2-3; D: TRBD2; V: TRBV14; length: 15; DNA: TGTGCCAGCAGCCCCTTGCGGGGGACCACAGATACGCAGTATTTT; CDR3: CASSPLRGTTDTQYF
J: TRBJ1-1; D: -; V: TRBV7-8; length: 14; DNA: TGTGCCAGCAGCTTAGGGACAGCGAACACTGAAGCTTTCTTT; CDR3: CASSLGTANTEAFF
J: TRBJ2-7; D: -; V: TRBV2; length: 14; DNA: TGTGCCAGCAGGACCGGGACATTGTTTTACGAGCAGTACTTC; CDR3: CASRTGTLFYEQYF
J: TRBJ1-1; D: -; V: TRBV29-1; length: 13; DNA: TGCAGCGTTCAGGGCCTGATGAACACTGAAGCTTTCTTT; CDR3: CSVQGLMNTEAFF
J: TRBJ1-4; D: TRBD1; V: TRBV9; length: 15; DNA: TGTGCCAGCAGCGTCCCGGGACAGTTCAATGAAAAACTGTTTTTT; CDR3: CASSVPGQFNEKLFF
J: TRBJ2-1; D: TRBD1; V: TRBV9; length: 15; DNA: TGTGCCAGCAGCATAGGACAGGGGAATAGCAATGAGCAGTTCTTC; CDR3: CASSIGQGNSNEQFF
J: TRBJ2-3; D: -; V: TRBV6-5; length: 15; DNA: TGTGCCAGCAGGCACTCCGGCGGTAGCACAGATACGCAGTATTTT; CDR3: CASRHSGGSTDTQYF
J: TRBJ1-6; D: TRBD1; V: TRBV18; length: 16; DNA: TGTGCCAGCTCACCACAAGGGGACAGGAGAAATTCACCCCTCCACTTT; CDR3: CASSPQGDRRNSPLHF
J: TRBJ1-5; D: TRBD1; V: TRBV19; length: 15; DNA: TGTGCCAGTAGGATGACAGGGCGAAGCAATCAGCCCCAGCATTTT; CDR3: CASRMTGRSNQPQHF
J: TRBJ1-2; D: -; V: TRBV5-8; length: 13; DNA: TGTGCCAGCAGCGGGCAACAGGTTTATGGCTACACCTTC; CDR3: CASSGQQVYGYTF
J: TRBJ1-5; D: -; V: TRBV7-2; length: 15; DNA: TGTGCCAGCAGCTTAGGCGGGGAGTACAGTCAGCCCCAGCATTTT; CDR3: CASSLGGEYSQPQHF
J: TRBJ1-2; D: TRBD1; V: TRBV25-1; length: 13; DNA: TGTGCCAGCAGTGAGGACAGGGTCTATGGCTACACCTTC; CDR3: CASSEDRVYGYTF
J: TRBJ2-2; D: -; V: TRBV30; length: 13; DNA: TGTGCCTTAACAGGGTCGGGAACCGGGGAGCTGTTTTTT; CDR3: CALTGSGTGELFF
J: TRBJ1-2; D: TRBD1; V: TRBV5-1; length: 15; DNA: TGCGCCAGCAGCTCGGGACAGGGGCAATACTATGGCTACACCTTC; CDR3: CASSSGQGQYYGYTF
J: TRBJ2-1; D: TRBD1; V: TRBV7-9; length: 15; DNA: TGTGCCAGCAGCTTCCCGGGACAGATGAACAATGAGCAGTTCTTC; CDR3: CASSFPGQMNNEQFF
J: TRBJ2-6; D: -; V: TRBV19; length: 15; DNA: TGTGCCAGTAGTCTTAGAAGCTCTGGGGCCAACGTCCTGACTTTC; CDR3: CASSLRSSGANVLTF
J: TRBJ2-5; D: TRBD2; V: TRBV5-1; length: 14; DNA: TGCGCCAGCAGCTCGGGAGGGGCGAAGGAGACCCAGTACTTC; CDR3: CASSSGGAKETQYF
J: TRBJ2-7; D: TRBD1; V: TRBV2; length: 13; DNA: TGTGCCAGCAGTGGGGACAGGCTCTACGAGCAGTACTTC; CDR3: CASSGDRLYEQYF
J: TRBJ2-2; D: -; V: TRBV27; length: 13; DNA: TGTGCCAGCAGCGTCGGGCGGGGCGGGGAGCTGTTTTTT; CDR3: CASSVGRGGELFF
J: TRBJ2-7; D: TRBD1; V: TRBV29-1; length: 14; DNA: TGCAGCGTTGTATTGGGACAGGGGGGCTACGAGCAGTACTTC; CDR3: CSVVLGQGGYEQYF
J: TRBJ1-5; D: -; V: TRBV2; length: 13; DNA: TGTGCCAGCAGCCCCGGGGTGGATCAGCCCCAGCATTTT; CDR3: CASSPGVDQPQHF
J: TRBJ2-5; D: -; V: TRBV25-1; length: 13; DNA: TGTGCCAGCAGTTGGCGGGACCTGGAGACCCAGTACTTC; CDR3: CASSWRDLETQYF
J: TRBJ1-2; D: -; V: TRBV9; length: 16; DNA: TGTGCCAGCAGCGCCCATGTAGGACAAGGCCGCTATGGCTACACCTTC; CDR3: CASSAHVGQGRYGYTF
J: TRBJ2-7; D: TRBD2; V: TRBV5-1; length: 15; DNA: TGCGCCAGCAGCTTGGCGGGACTACGAACCCTCGAGCAGTACTTC; CDR3: CASSLAGLRTLEQYF
J: TRBJ2-1; D: TRBD2; V: TRBV13; length: 15; DNA: TGTGCCAGCAGCCCCTGGGGCGGGAGCTACAATGAGCAGTTCTTC; CDR3: CASSPWGGSYNEQFF
J: TRBJ2-1; D: TRBD1; V: TRBV5-1; length: 14; DNA: TGCGCCAGCAGCCCGACAGGGTACTACAATGAGCAGTTCTTC; CDR3: CASSPTGYYNEQFF
J: TRBJ2-1; D: -; V: TRBV18; length: 18; DNA: TGTGCCAGCTCACCCTCTAACCCACTAGCCAAAGTTTCTAATGAGCAGTTCTTC; CDR3: CASSPSNPLAKVSNEQFF
J: TRBJ2-3; D: -; V: TRBV19; length: 16; DNA: TGTGCCAGTAGTATAGCTGGCAGGGGAACCACAGATACGCAGTATTTT; CDR3: CASSIAGRGTTDTQYF
J: TRBJ1-4; D: TRBD1; V: TRBV2; length: 15; DNA: TGTGCCAGCAGTTTACAGGGGGCGGCTAATGAAAAACTGTTTTTT; CDR3: CASSLQGAANEKLFF
J: TRBJ2-1; D: TRBD1; V: TRBV28; length: 16; DNA: TGTGCCAGCAGTGCCCCCGGGACAGGGGGCGCGGGTGAGCAGTTCTTC; CDR3: CASSAPGTGGAGEQFF
J: TRBJ2-7; D: TRBD1; V: TRBV5-8; length: 13; DNA: TGTGCCAGCAGCAGGAACAGGGGCTACGAGCAGTACTTC; CDR3: CASSRNRGYEQYF
J: TRBJ1-5; D: TRBD1; V: TRBV7-2; length: 17; DNA: TGTGCCAGCAGCCGGATTTCGACAGGGGCAGGCAATCAGCCCCAGCATTTT; CDR3: CASSRISTGAGNQPQHF
J: TRBJ1-5; D: TRBD1; V: TRBV19; length: 15; DNA: TGTGCCAGTAGTATAGTTTCAGGGGGCCGTCAGCCCCAGCATTTT; CDR3: CASSIVSGGRQPQHF
J: TRBJ1-2; D: -; V: TRBV10-3; length: 13; DNA: TGTGCCATCAGGGAGGGGACTGACTATGGCTACACCTTC; CDR3: CAIREGTDYGYTF
J: TRBJ2-5; D: -; V: TRBV7-2; length: 14; DNA: TGTGCCAGCAGCCGAGGTGGTCAGATAGAGACCCAGTACTTC; CDR3: CASSRGGQIETQYF
J: TRBJ2-5; D: TRBD2; V: TRBV13; length: 18; DNA: TGTGCCAGCAGCCTTTACGGGACTAGCGGGGGGGGCCAAGAGACCCAGTACTTC; CDR3: CASSLYGTSGGGQETQYF